These 2 T cell receptor beta chains came from one sample sequenced in a study of CD8 T cells in ankylosing spondylitis. MiXCR was run by TCRdb on the 5' RACE reads, yielding one entry per CDR3 protein. The sample has more than 30,000 distinct CDR3 sequences; roughly 9.6% are singletons. The sequenced material came from synovial fluid, either unsorted or a sorted T cell fraction (not recorded which). The source of these receptors is a male donor with ankylosing spondylitis.

This clonotype has more than one count but fewer than ten. The chain has TRBV4-1 and TRBJ1-1, with 7 nucleotides matching TRBD1. This CDR3 region has 13 residues. After removal of 4 bases from V and 3 bases from J, the junction contained 2 bases not matched to a gene. CDR1 is MGHRA and CDR2 is YSYEKL in the germline V gene. The CDR3 protein is CASSLGQDTEAFF. The CDR3 nucleotides are TGCGCCAGCAGCCTCGGACAGGACACTGAAGCTTTCTTT.

The J gene is TRBJ2-7, the V gene TRBV7-9; TRBD1 matches 7 bases. From germline, CDR1 is SEHNR and CDR2 FQNEAQ (reference sequence). The CDR3 extends over 15 amino acids. Trimming cost V 5 bases and J 3 bases; bases outside gene matches: 10. CDR3 in DNA: TGTGCCAGCAGCCCTGGGACAGCAACCCACTACGAGCAGTACTTC. Translated, it gives CASSPGTATHYEQYF.